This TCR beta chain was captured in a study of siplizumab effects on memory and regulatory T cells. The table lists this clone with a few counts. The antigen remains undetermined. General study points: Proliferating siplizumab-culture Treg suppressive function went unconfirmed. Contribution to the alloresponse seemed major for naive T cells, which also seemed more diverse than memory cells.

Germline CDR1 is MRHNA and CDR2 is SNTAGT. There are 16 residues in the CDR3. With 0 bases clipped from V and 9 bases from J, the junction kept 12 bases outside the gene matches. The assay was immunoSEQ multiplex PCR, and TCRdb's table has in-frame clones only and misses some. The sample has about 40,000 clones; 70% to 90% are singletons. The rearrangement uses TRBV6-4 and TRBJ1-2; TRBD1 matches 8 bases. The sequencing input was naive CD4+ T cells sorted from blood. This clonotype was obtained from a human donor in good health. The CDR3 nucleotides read TGTGCCAGCAGTGACTCGAGAGGACAGGGAGTGTCTCGCTACACCTTC. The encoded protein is CASSDSRGQGVSRYTF.